The 2 T cell receptor beta chains given below trace back to one sample, sequenced in a study of blood T cell repertoires in COVID-19. Assay used: immunoSEQ multiplex PCR; TCRdb lists only in-frame clones, some missing. The sample has 150,000 or so clones, around four fifths seen once. Source material: PBMCs or T cells enriched from blood (not recorded which). The source is a woman aged 50 to 65 who had recovered from COVID-19.

This chain links TRBV19 with TRBJ1-2, with TRBD1 matching over 9 bases. Germline lookup yields CDR1 LNHDA and CDR2 SQIVND (reference sequence). CDR3 length equals 15 residues. With V trimmed by 4 bases and J by 6 bases, 9 bases remained unmatched. CDR3 sequence (DNA): TGTGCCAGTAGTACCCCGGGACAGGGTTGGGATGGCTACACCTTC. As protein: CASSTPGQGWDGYTF.

In this sample, this clone turned up a few times. The chain has TRBV4-2 and TRBJ2-2; possibly TRBD2 for D (5 bases). Germline CDR1 is LGHNA and CDR2 is YNFKEQ. The CDR3 sequence is 19 residues long. Trimming removed 1 base from V and 0 bases from J, with 18 bases in between. CDR3 sequence: CASSQGASFTGTNTGELFF. In DNA, the CDR3 is TGTGCCAGCAGCCAAGGGGCTTCTTTCACCGGGACGAACACCGGGGAGCTGTTTTTT.